The 10 T cell receptor beta chains listed next were all sequenced from one sample in a study of blood T cell repertoires in COVID-19. Measured with immunoSEQ multiplex PCR; TCRdb has only the in-frame clones, and not every one. The repertoire holds about 120,000 clones, around 85% seen once, with more than 5% in the top ten. The sample taken for sequencing was peripheral blood. The receptors derive from a woman aged 55 to 70 with COVID-19, enrolled during active disease.

The chain has TRBV3-1 (or the pseudogene TRBV3-2) and TRBJ2-1; 10 nucleotides align to TRBD2. This CDR3 is built from 14 residues. Trimming at V came to 3 bases and at J to 7 bases, leaving 3 bases not matched to a gene. CDR1 LGHDT and CDR2 YNNKEL come from the germline V gene (reference sequence). For the CDR3, the DNA is TGTGCCAGCAGCCAGGGACTAGCGCCGAATGAGCAGTTCTTC. Translating gives CASSQGLAPNEQFF.

CDR3 coding DNA: TGCGCCAGCAGCGACAGGGTAGCCAAAAACATTCAGTACTTC. Translation: CASSDRVAKNIQYF. The chain has TRBV5-1 and TRBJ2-4; 7 bases are a match to TRBD1. This CDR3 is 14 amino acids long. The V segment lost 4 bases and the J segment 0 bases; nucleotides outside the gene matches: 1. CDR1 SGHRS and CDR2 YFSETQ come from the germline V gene.

For the CDR3, the DNA is TGTGCCAGCAGTTACGACAGGGATAACACCGGGGAGCTGTTTTTT. It encodes CASSYDRDNTGELFF. V gene TRBV6-2 or TRBV6-3 combines with J gene TRBJ2-2; TRBD1 aligns across 7 bases. Germline V gives CDR1 MNHEY, CDR2 SVGEGT. Losses at the gene ends were 2 bases for V and 2 bases for J; bases not matched to a gene: 2. This CDR3 contains 15 residues.

This clone came up once. The chain carries TRBV5-8 and TRBJ1-1; no reliable D call. The CDR3 is 13 residues long. The V and J ends lost 7 bases and 11 bases respectively, with 21 bases between them. CDR1 is SGHTS, CDR2 YDEGEE, per germline. The CDR3 loop is CASYHEGGFGAFF. Written as DNA, the CDR3 is TGTGCCAGCTACCACGAGGGAGGGTTCGGCGCTTTCTTT.

The chain is built from TRBV19 and TRBJ1-1, with 9 positions matching TRBD1. CDR3 length equals 13 residues. The V gene end was trimmed by 5 bases and the J gene end by 7 bases; junction bases not matched to a gene: 5. Germline V gene lookup returns CDR1 LNHDA and CDR2 SQIVND (reference sequence). CDR3 region: CASSVTGGGEAFF. Here the CDR3 DNA reads TGTGCCAGTAGTGTGACAGGGGGAGGTGAAGCTTTCTTT.

This clone was detected a few times. CDR3 in DNA: TGTGCCAGCAGCTTGGCGGGACAGGGTGGGTATGGCTACACCTTC. Encoded protein: CASSLAGQGGYGYTF. This sequence joins TRBV5-5 and TRBJ1-2; TRBD1 agrees at 9 bases. The CDR3 contains 15 residues. Germline CDR1 reads SGHKS; CDR2 reads YYEKEE (reference sequence). V shed 0 bases, J shed 5 bases, and the junction held 5 bases outside the gene matches.

The genes are TRBV6-1 and TRBJ1-1; D is uncertain. Looked up from germline, CDR1 is MNHNS and CDR2 is SASEGT. V lost 3 bases to trimming and J lost 4 bases, with 15 bases between them. CDR3 length: 15 amino acids. The DNA of the CDR3 is TGTGCCAGCAGTGATCACCCGGAGGCGGGCACTGAAGCTTTCTTT. Translating gives CASSDHPEAGTEAFF.

The rearrangement links TRBV5-5 to TRBJ1-1; D call uncertain. This CDR3 has 12 amino acids. From germline, CDR1 is SGHKS and CDR2 YYEKEE (reference sequence). V shed 4 bases and J shed 0 bases, with 4 bases lying between them. This chain's CDR3 is CASSRVNTEAFF. In nucleotides, the CDR3 is TGTGCCAGCAGCCGAGTGAACACTGAAGCTTTCTTT. Using reference TRBV5-5 and TRBJ1-1 for the parts outside the CDR3, the full variable domain is DAGVTQSPTHLIKTRGQQVTLRCSPISGHKSVSWYQQVLGQGPQFIFQYYEKEERGRGNFPDRFSARQFPNYSSELNVNALLLGDSALYLCASSRVNTEAFFGQGTRLTVV.

V and J are TRBV5-1 and TRBJ1-1; a weak D match, TRBD1 (6 bases). This CDR3 has 12 residues. V lost 5 bases and J lost 8, with 13 bases in between. Per germline, CDR1 SGHRS and CDR2 YFSETQ. CDR3 bases: TGCGCCAGCAGGAGGGACACGGGGGAAGCTTTCTTT. Amino acid sequence: CASRRDTGEAFF.

This sequence joins TRBV21-1 and TRBJ2-7; the listed D gene, TRBD1, was not tested against the DNA. TRBV21-1 is a listed pseudogene. This CDR3 contains 24 residues. Here the CDR3 reads CASSKNSRVSWEGQGISWVAEQYF. CDR3 bases: TGTGCCAGCAGCAAAAATTCCCGCGTATCCTGGGAGGGACAGGGCATTAGTTGGGTGGCCGAGCAGTACTTC.